Listed here is a single T cell receptor (beta chain). This sample was taken from a study of blood T cell repertoires in COVID-19. At the level of the study: Italy, Spain and the United States were the sources of the convalescent and acute COVID-19 samples. The analysed material was cDNA or gDNA that came from T cells, B-cell-depleted T cells, or PBMCs.

As processed by the authors: Amplification of reference gene primers provided the estimated nucleated cell counts. The assay was immunoSEQ multiplex PCR, and TCRdb's table has in-frame clones only and misses some. V and J calls and clone size are given by that table; D and trimming were obtained from the DNA. The sample records about 70,000 clones, around 88% being singletons. Germline V gene data show CDR1 as SGHNT and CDR2 as YYREEE (reference sequence). The CDR3 contains 16 residues. The V end was cut by 0 bases, the J end by 4 bases, with 11 bases between. The V gene is TRBV5-4, the J gene TRBJ2-6; D is perhaps TRBD2 (5 bases). The clonotype was recovered from a human donor in a cohort sampled during active COVID-19. Sequencing used peripheral blood. The CDR3 sequence: CASSLGTHSGANVLTF. In DNA form, the CDR3 reads TGTGCCAGCAGCTTGGGGACTCACTCCGGGGCCAACGTCCTGACTTTC.